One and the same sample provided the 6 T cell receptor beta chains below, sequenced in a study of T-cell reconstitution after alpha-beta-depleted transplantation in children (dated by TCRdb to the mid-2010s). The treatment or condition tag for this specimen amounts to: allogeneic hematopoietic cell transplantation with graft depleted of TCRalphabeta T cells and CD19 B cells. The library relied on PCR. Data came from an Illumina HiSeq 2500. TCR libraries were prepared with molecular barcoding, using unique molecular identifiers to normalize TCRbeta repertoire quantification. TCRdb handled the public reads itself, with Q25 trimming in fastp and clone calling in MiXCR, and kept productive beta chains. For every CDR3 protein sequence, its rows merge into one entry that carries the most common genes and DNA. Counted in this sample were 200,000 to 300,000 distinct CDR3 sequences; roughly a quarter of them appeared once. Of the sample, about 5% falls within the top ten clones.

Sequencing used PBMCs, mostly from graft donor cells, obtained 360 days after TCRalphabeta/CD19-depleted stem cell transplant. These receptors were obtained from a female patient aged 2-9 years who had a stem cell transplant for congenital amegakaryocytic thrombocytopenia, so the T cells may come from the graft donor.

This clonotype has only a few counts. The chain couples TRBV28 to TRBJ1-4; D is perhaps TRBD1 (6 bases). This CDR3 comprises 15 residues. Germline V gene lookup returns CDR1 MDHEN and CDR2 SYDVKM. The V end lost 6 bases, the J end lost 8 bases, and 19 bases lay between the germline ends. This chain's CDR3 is CASRPPTGAEEKLFF. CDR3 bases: TGTGCCAGCAGACCGCCGACGGGGGCGGAGGAAAAACTGTTTTTT.

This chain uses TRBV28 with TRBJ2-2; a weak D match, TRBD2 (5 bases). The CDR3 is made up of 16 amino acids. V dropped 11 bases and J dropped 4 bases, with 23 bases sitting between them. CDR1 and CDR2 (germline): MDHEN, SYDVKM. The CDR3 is CAGSTPTRLSTGELFF. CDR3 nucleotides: TGTGCCGGATCCACACCAACTAGACTTAGCACCGGGGAGCTGTTTTTT.

CDR3 DNA: TGTGCCAGCACCCCTAGCGGCCGGAGAGAGACCCAGTACTTC. This gives the protein CASTPSGRRETQYF. This chain uses TRBV6-1 with TRBJ2-5, with TRBD2 identical over 7 bases. V lost 7 bases to trimming and J lost 4 bases; unmatched junction nucleotides: 9. The CDR3 loop spans 14 amino acids. Looked up from germline, CDR1 is MNHNS and CDR2 is SASEGT.

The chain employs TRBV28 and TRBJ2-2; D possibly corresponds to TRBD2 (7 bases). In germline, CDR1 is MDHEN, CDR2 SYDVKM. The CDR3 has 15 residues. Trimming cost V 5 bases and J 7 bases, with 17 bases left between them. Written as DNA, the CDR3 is TGTGCCAGCAGTCGCTTGGGGGGGGCCGACGGGGAGCTGTTTTTT. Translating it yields CASSRLGGADGELFF.

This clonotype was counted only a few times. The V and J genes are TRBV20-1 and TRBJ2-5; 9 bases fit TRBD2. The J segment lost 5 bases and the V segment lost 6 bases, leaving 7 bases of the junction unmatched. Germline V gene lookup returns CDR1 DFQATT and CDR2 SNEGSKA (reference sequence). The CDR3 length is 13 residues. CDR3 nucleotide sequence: TGCAGTGCGGCTAGCGGGATATTTGAGACCCAGTACTTC. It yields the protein CSAASGIFETQYF.

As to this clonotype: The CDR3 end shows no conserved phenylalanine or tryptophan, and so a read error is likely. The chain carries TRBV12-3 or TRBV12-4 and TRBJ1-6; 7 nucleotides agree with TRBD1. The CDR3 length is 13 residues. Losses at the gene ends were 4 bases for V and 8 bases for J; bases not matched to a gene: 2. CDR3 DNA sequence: TGTGCCAGCAGTTGGGACAGTCATTCACCCCTCCACTAT. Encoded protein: CASSWDSHSPLHY.